The clone carrying this T cell receptor (beta chain) was seen once. Its antigen is as yet unknown. These data are taken from a study of cytomegalovirus exposure and HLA in healthy donors. The ends were cut back, 0 bases at V and 5 bases at J, with 16 bases in the middle. CDR3 length: 16 residues. Per the germline V gene, CDR1 is KGHSH and CDR2 is LQKENI. Study outcomes and limitations: Among TCR beta chains, those listed as cytomegalovirus-associated numbered roughly 150. Analyzed later, association rates of TCRs varied across HLA loci, with DRB1 most and HLA-C fewest.

Both 60 Vbeta primers and 13 Jbeta primers went into the PCR. This table comes from immunoSEQ multiplex PCR, and its TCRdb copy is limited to in-frame clones, with some not included. Found here are under 200,000 clones, 75% to 85% of them singletons; the top ten hold around 10%. The receptor was isolated from a man in his fifties or sixties in good health and CMV-seropositive. The chain carries TRBV18 and TRBJ1-2; D unresolved. Specimen: PBMCs. The CDR3 here is CASSPPLSTTWYGYTF. CDR3 nucleotide sequence: TGTGCCAGCTCACCACCGCTCTCTACCACTTGGTATGGCTACACCTTC.